One sample yielded the 28 T cell receptor beta chains listed below, sequenced in a study of T cells in localized non-small cell lung cancer (dated by TCRdb to 2020 to 2022). The method behind the library was the immunoSEQ multiplex PCR assay. TCRdb retrieved this table from immuneACCESS and kept in-frame rearrangements only. Not all clones are present; in checked studies, unresolved V genes account for under half, and no reason is known for the remainder. Counted in this sample were more than 25,000 clones; 91% of them appeared once. 4.5% to 7% of the sample is taken by the ten largest. The material was PBMCs, obtained before any cancer treatment. The receptors originated from a man between 40 and 69 years old with stage II lung adenocarcinoma.

Only one count was recorded for this clone. This rearrangement joins TRBV4-2 to TRBJ2-7; possibly TRBD1 or TRBD2 for D (5 bases each). Germline loops: CDR1 LGHNA, CDR2 YNFKEQ. The CDR3 spans 17 residues. V lost 3 bases, J lost 3 bases, and 21 bases lay in between. CDR3 DNA: TGTGCCAGCAGCCATACTACTTCCGGGACGGAAATCTACGAGCAGTACTTC. Protein sequence: CASSHTTSGTEIYEQYF.

The chain links TRBV6-5 to TRBJ2-2; the match to TRBD2 covers 10 bases. The germline V gene has CDR1 MNHEY and CDR2 SVGAGI. J gave up 6 bases and V 6 bases, and 4 bases lay outside the gene matches. This CDR3 region has 14 residues. In nucleotides, the CDR3 is TGTGCCAGCAGGGGTCTAGCGGGAGCCGGGGAGCTGTTTTTT. This codes for CASRGLAGAGELFF.

The count of this clone is one. CDR3: CASSLTEDEQYF. The CDR3 bases are TGTGCCAGCAGCTTGACGGAGGACGAGCAGTACTTC. The V gene is TRBV5-6, the J gene TRBJ2-7, with a weak D call TRBD2 (5 bases). V lost 1 base to trimming and J lost 5 bases, with 7 bases between them. The length of the CDR3 is 12 residues. Per germline, CDR1 SGHDT and CDR2 YYEEEE.

This clone was recorded once. The CDR3 nucleotides read TGCGCCAGCAGTGACCCAGGGGCTGTGACCCAGTACTTC. This sequence encodes CASSDPGAVTQYF. The V call is TRBV10-2, the J call TRBJ2-5, with D tentatively TRBD1 (6 bases). The V gene's germline CDR1 is WSHSY and CDR2 SAAADI. Trimming took 3 bases from V and 7 from J, leaving 12 bases between them. CDR3 length: 13 amino acids.

The chain uses TRBV7-2 and TRBJ2-1, with D possibly being TRBD1 (6 bases). Germline CDR1 is SGHTA and CDR2 is FQGNSA. This CDR3 has 13 residues. V lost 7 bases and J lost 5, with 12 bases in between. The CDR3 spells CASTGTGNNEQFF. The DNA of the CDR3 is TGTGCCAGCACCGGCACAGGGAACAATGAGCAGTTCTTC.

The sample holds a few counts of this clone. This chain connects TRBV30 to TRBJ2-3; 8 bases are a match to TRBD1. CDR3 length: 15 amino acids. V lost 0 bases, J lost 2 bases, and 4 bases stayed unmatched. Germline V lookup: CDR1 GTSNPN, CDR2 SVGIG (reference sequence). The CDR3 region has the DNA TGTGCCTGGAGTGTGCAGGGGGCCTACACAGATACGCAGTATTTT. Its translation is CAWSVQGAYTDTQYF.

This sequence joins TRBV25-1 and TRBJ1-3; no reliable D call. Germline values: CDR1 MGHDK, CDR2 SYGVNS. Trimming shortened V by 1 base and J by 14 bases, and 12 bases separated the two germline ends. The CDR3 is made up of 12 amino acids. The CDR3 DNA reads as TGTGCCAGCAGTGAATCGGAAGTAGTCCTATATTTT. This gives the protein CASSESEVVLYF.

This chain connects TRBV28 to TRBJ2-2; D is uncertain. The V gene lost 6 bases and the J gene lost 5 bases, with 7 bases spanning the gap. The germline gives CDR1 MDHEN, CDR2 SYDVKM. The CDR3 spans 12 residues. The CDR3 coding sequence is TGTGCCAGCAGCCCTCAAACCGGGGAGCTGTTTTTT. Its protein product is CASSPQTGELFF.

This chain connects TRBV5-6 to TRBJ2-3; D is perhaps TRBD2 (6 bases). Trimming took 6 bases from V and 3 from J, leaving 20 bases between them. This CDR3 is built from 16 residues. CDR1 and CDR2 (germline): SGHDT, YYEEEE. The CDR3 nucleotides read TGTGCCAGCACCCTTTCAGCGGGCCTCCGGACAGATACGCAGTATTTT. This translates into CASTLSAGLRTDTQYF.

The chain joins TRBV10-3 to TRBJ2-7; perhaps D is TRBD1 or TRBD2 (5 bases each). Germline CDR1 reads ENHRY; CDR2 reads SYGVKD. The CDR3 covers 13 residues. V lost 8 bases, J lost 0 bases, and 11 bases lay in between. CDR3 amino acids: CAIGGPSSYEQYF. The CDR3 DNA sequence: TGTGCCATCGGGGGACCAAGCTCCTACGAGCAGTACTTC.

This clone is deemed medium-sized. The CDR3 bases are TGTGCCAGCCTTACGGGAACGGGCCCTTGGTACTTC. The encoded protein is CASLTGTGPWYF. The rearrangement joins TRBV2 to TRBJ2-5; tentative D call: TRBD2 (5 bases). V was trimmed by 8 bases and J by 13 bases, leaving 20 bases between them. The length of the CDR3 is 12 residues. CDR1 is SNHLY and CDR2 is FYNNEI in the germline V gene.

CDR3 DNA sequence: TGTGCCAGCAGTTACAGGGACTCCTACAATGAGCAGTTCTTC. Translating it yields CASSYRDSYNEQFF. This rearrangement joins TRBV27 to TRBJ2-1, with D perhaps matching TRBD1 (6 bases). CDR3 size: 14 residues. The V gene lost 4 bases and the J gene lost 0 bases, with 7 bases spanning the gap. CDR1 MNHEY and CDR2 SMNVEV come from the germline V gene (reference sequence).

A remark on this clone: A junction end diverges from the germline sequence, so it may reflect a read error. The rearrangement uses TRBV7-9 and TRBJ2-2, with 7 bases aligning to TRBD1. The CDR3 extends over 15 amino acids. Germline V gene sequence: CDR1 SEHNR, CDR2 FQNEAQ (reference sequence). The chain's CDR3 is CASSPPTGNTEELFF. CDR3 in DNA: TGTGCCAGCAGCCCACCGACAGGGAACACCGAGGAGCTGTTTTTT.

V gene TRBV28 combines with J gene TRBJ2-7; possible D gene TRBD2, 6 bases. This CDR3 spans 16 amino acids. Looked up from germline, CDR1 is MDHEN and CDR2 is SYDVKM. V lost 8 bases and J 9 bases, leaving 29 bases between the germline ends. CDR3 residues: CASARFGFDGPGGQYF. CDR3 in DNA: TGTGCCAGCGCAAGGTTTGGTTTCGATGGGCCCGGGGGGCAGTACTTC.

About this clone: One end of the junction varies from germline; a read error may be responsible. V usage is TRBV11-2 and J usage is TRBJ2-7; the match to TRBD2 covers 13 bases. Germline lookup yields CDR1 SGHAT and CDR2 FQNNGV. The CDR3 loop spans 15 amino acids. The CDR3 loop reads CASSQGTSGAYEQYF. CDR3 sequence (DNA): TGCGCCAGCAGCCAAGGGACTAGCGGGGCCTACGAGCAGTACTTC. Variable domain in full (rest from reference TRBV11-2 and TRBJ2-7): EAGVAQSPRYKIIEKRQSVAFWCNPISGHATLYWYQQILGQGPKLLIQFQNNGVVDDSQLPKDRFSAERLKGVDSTLKIQPAKLEDSAVYLCASSQGTSGAYEQYFGPGTRLTVT.

The V gene is TRBV28, the J gene TRBJ1-1; possible D gene TRBD1, 5 bases. Germline CDR1 is MDHEN and CDR2 is SYDVKM. V lost 6 bases to trimming and J lost 1 base, with 9 bases between them. The CDR3 is 13 residues long. The CDR3 protein is CASSGTANTEAFF. In DNA, the CDR3 is TGTGCCAGCAGCGGGACGGCGAACACTGAAGCTTTCTTT.

The V gene is TRBV5-4, the J gene TRBJ2-2, with 14 nucleotides matching TRBD2. Germline CDR1 is SGHNT and CDR2 is YYREEE (reference sequence). J gave up 7 bases and V 2 bases, and 4 bases lay outside the gene matches. This CDR3 has 16 amino acids. CDR3 amino acids: CASSFGLAGGYGELFF. As DNA, the CDR3 is TGTGCCAGCAGCTTTGGACTAGCGGGAGGCTACGGGGAGCTGTTTTTT. Looking up the rest from reference TRBV5-4 and TRBJ2-2 gives the full variable domain: ETGVTQSPTHLIKTRGQQVTLRCSSQSGHNTVSWYQQALGQGPQFIFQYYREEENGRGNFPPRFSGLQFPNYSSELNVNALELDDSALYLCASSFGLAGGYGELFFGEGSRLTVL.

This chain uses TRBV14 with TRBJ2-5, with TRBD1 as a possible D gene (5 bases). V dropped 1 base and J dropped 2 bases, with 11 bases sitting between them. Germline-derived CDR1 and CDR2 are SGHDN and FVKESK. The CDR3 runs to 15 residues. CDR3 in DNA: TGTGCCAGCAGCCAAGTGAAAGGGGAACAAGAGACCCAGTACTTC. Protein sequence: CASSQVKGEQETQYF.

This sequence joins TRBV29-1 and TRBJ2-1, with a possible D match to TRBD1 (5 bases). The CDR3 extends over 12 amino acids. CDR1 is SQVTM, CDR2 ANQGSEA, per germline. The V gene lost 7 bases and the J gene lost 8 bases, with 15 bases spanning the gap. CDR3 coding DNA: TGCAGCGCTAGAACAGGTGTCGATGAGCAGTTCTTC. It encodes CSARTGVDEQFF.

CDR3 sequence reads: CASSVDTGTNTEAFF. The CDR3, as DNA: TGTGCCAGCAGCGTAGATACAGGAACGAACACTGAAGCTTTCTTT. The chain is built from TRBV9 and TRBJ1-1, with D perhaps TRBD1 (5 bases). Germline V gene sequence: CDR1 SGDLS, CDR2 YYNGEE. The CDR3 sequence is 15 residues long. Trimming shortened V by 0 bases and J by 1 base, and 10 bases separated the two germline ends.

The chain uses TRBV7-2 and TRBJ2-1; 11 bases fit TRBD2. Germline values: CDR1 SGHTA, CDR2 FQGNSA. V lost 5 bases, J lost 4 bases, and 7 bases stayed unmatched. The CDR3 is 16 amino acids. In DNA form, the CDR3 reads TGTGCCAGCAGCCGTGTGACTAGCGGGGCTTACAATGAGCAGTTCTTC. The encoded protein is CASSRVTSGAYNEQFF.

This chain connects TRBV19 to TRBJ2-1; no clear D. The V end lost 9 bases, the J end lost 8 bases, and 17 bases lay between the germline ends. This CDR3 spans 13 amino acids. Germline V lookup: CDR1 LNHDA, CDR2 SQIVND (reference sequence). The DNA for the CDR3 is TGTGCCAGCAGCCCCTCCGGAACAGATGAGCAGTTCTTC. This gives the protein CASSPSGTDEQFF.

This rearrangement joins TRBV9 to TRBJ2-2, with TRBD1 matching over 7 bases. The junction had 5 bases not matched to a gene; V was cut back by 0 bases and J by 6 bases. The germline V gene has CDR1 SGDLS and CDR2 YYNGEE. The CDR3 runs 15 residues. In DNA, the CDR3 is TGTGCCAGCAGCGTAGTGGCAGGGGGTGCCGGGGAGCTGTTTTTT. Translation gives CASSVVAGGAGELFF.

The chain employs TRBV6-1 and TRBJ2-1; TRBD1 or TRBD2 may be the D gene (5 bases each). V lost 4 bases and J lost 16, with 23 bases in between. The length of the CDR3 is 14 residues. The germline V gene encodes CDR1 MNHNS and CDR2 SASEGT. CDR3 protein: CASSVAIPWDGPFF. The CDR3 DNA reads TGTGCCAGCAGTGTAGCCATTCCGTGGGACGGTCCCTTCTTC.

The chain joins TRBV11-1 to TRBJ2-3, with 7 bases fitting TRBD2. Trimming cost V 1 base and J 11 bases; bases outside gene matches: 12. This CDR3 comprises 15 residues. The germline V gene encodes CDR1 SGHAT and CDR2 FQDESV (reference sequence). The DNA for the CDR3 is TGTGCCAGCAGCTTAGGGGGATTCCGGAGCGGGGAGCAGTATTTT. Amino acids: CASSLGGFRSGEQYF.

The chain uses TRBV7-6 and TRBJ2-3; possibly TRBD1 for D (5 bases). Germline values: CDR1 SGHVS, CDR2 FNYEAQ. Trimming pared 6 bases from V and 1 base from J, leaving 14 bases between. The CDR3 is 15 residues long. The CDR3 nucleotides are TGTGCCAGCAGTTCAAGGGGTGCTGGCACAGATACGCAGTATTTT. Protein: CASSSRGAGTDTQYF.

The chain has TRBV11-2 and TRBJ2-2; 11 bases match TRBD2. V was clipped by 4 bases and J by 6 bases; unmatched bases: 7. Germline loops: CDR1 SGHAT, CDR2 FQNNGV. The CDR3 extends over 16 amino acids. CDR3: CASSYLAGGLSGELFF. The CDR3 DNA reads as TGTGCCAGCAGCTATCTAGCGGGAGGACTATCCGGGGAGCTGTTTTTT.

The chain combines TRBV7-2 with TRBJ2-5, with unresolved D. V lost 3 bases and J 5 bases, leaving 13 bases between the germline ends. CDR1 and CDR2 (germline): SGHTA, FQGNSA. This CDR3 has 14 amino acids. The CDR3 bases are TGTGCCAGCAGCTTTGGCACTCTGAGGGAGACCCAGTACTTC. Translating it yields CASSFGTLRETQYF.